Each of the 28 T cell receptor beta chains below was sequenced from the same sample in a study of blood T cell repertoires in COVID-19. Profiled with immunoSEQ multiplex PCR; TCRdb holds only in-frame clones, not every one. Of about 200,000 clones listed, 88% were seen once; the top ten hold about 1.7%. Sequencing was done on a sample of peripheral blood. Receptors were obtained from a man younger than 35 with active or convalescent COVID-19.

The chain joins TRBV2 to TRBJ2-1; 16 bases map to TRBD2. Trimming cost V 3 bases and J 4 bases; bases outside gene matches: 6. CDR1 is SNHLY and CDR2 is FYNNEI in the germline V gene. This CDR3 spans 18 amino acids. DNA for the CDR3: TGTGCCAGCAGTGATGCGGGGACTAGCGGGAGGGGATACAATGAGCAGTTCTTC. This translates into CASSDAGTSGRGYNEQFF.

The chain recombines TRBV19 with TRBJ1-5; D ambiguous. CDR1 LNHDA and CDR2 SQIVND come from the germline V gene (reference sequence). The CDR3 length is 14 residues. V was trimmed by 8 bases and J by 4 bases, leaving 15 bases between them. CDR3 loop: CASRPDLWNQPQHF. The DNA of the CDR3 is TGTGCCAGTCGCCCGGACTTGTGGAATCAGCCCCAGCATTTT.

This chain connects TRBV30 to TRBJ1-4; weak D call: TRBD1 (6 bases). This CDR3 spans 16 amino acids. The germline V gene has CDR1 GTSNPN and CDR2 SVGIG (reference sequence). V was cut by 3 bases and J by 7 bases, with 21 bases left in between. The CDR3 here is CAWSLTLGRGFEKLFF. The CDR3 DNA is TGTGCCTGGAGCCTGACCCTTGGCAGGGGTTTTGAAAAACTGTTTTTT.

This clone was detected once. Other DNA sequences in this specimen translate into the identical CDR3. This chain links TRBV10-3 with TRBJ1-5; D not resolved. CDR3 length equals 13 residues. With 0 bases removed from V and 5 bases from J, the gap between germline ends came to 5 bases. CDR1 is ENHRY and CDR2 is SYGVKD in the germline V gene. The CDR3 loop reads CAISESRDQPQHF. CDR3 DNA sequence: TGTGCCATCAGTGAGTCACGGGATCAGCCCCAGCATTTT.

This clone was detected a few times. The V and J genes are TRBV19 and TRBJ1-5; D is perhaps TRBD1 (5 bases). This CDR3 has 15 amino acids. Germline V gene data show CDR1 as LNHDA and CDR2 as SQIVND (reference sequence). The V end lost 5 bases, the J end lost 1 base, and 12 bases lay between the germline ends. DNA for the CDR3: TGTGCCAGTAGTCCCGGCGACAGCAGCAATCAGCCCCAGCATTTT. Translating it yields CASSPGDSSNQPQHF.

This sequence joins TRBV2 and TRBJ2-3; TRBD2 matches at 8 bases. CDR1 SNHLY and CDR2 FYNNEI come from the germline V gene. CDR3 size: 16 residues. V lost 7 bases, J lost 0 bases, and 9 bases stayed unmatched. DNA of the CDR3: TGTGCCAGCACCAATTTAGCGGGAACTAGCACAGATACGCAGTATTTT. Translated, it gives CASTNLAGTSTDTQYF.

This clone was picked up one time. J is TRBJ1-3 and V is TRBV7-3; 7 nucleotides agree with TRBD1. Germline V gene lookup returns CDR1 SGHTA and CDR2 FQGTGA. CDR3 length equals 14 residues. V dropped 5 bases and J dropped 4; count of bases not matched to a gene: 5. The CDR3 bases are TGTGCCAGCAGCAGCTCGGACAGGGGAAACACCATATATTTT. This sequence encodes CASSSSDRGNTIYF.

This chain links TRBV24-1 with TRBJ1-2, with D possibly being TRBD1 (6 bases). Germline V lookup: CDR1 KGHDR, CDR2 SFDVKD. Trimming took 4 bases from V and 3 from J, leaving 11 bases between them. The length of the CDR3 is 14 residues. The CDR3 nucleotides are TGTGCCACCAGTGACACGACAGGAGACTATGGCTACACCTTC. Protein product: CATSDTTGDYGYTF.

The chain joins TRBV25-1 to TRBJ1-4, with 7 bases matching TRBD1. V lost 5 bases and J lost 4; bases outside the gene matches: 7. CDR1 and CDR2 from the germline V gene are MGHDK and SYGVNS. CDR3 length: 15 residues. The CDR3 reads CASSNGGQINEKLFF. The CDR3 bases are TGTGCCAGCAGTAACGGGGGACAGATTAATGAAAAACTGTTTTTT.

The chain employs TRBV9 and TRBJ2-6, with a tentative D call TRBD1 (5 bases). V was trimmed by 0 bases and J by 2 bases, leaving 15 bases between them. Germline V gene sequence: CDR1 SGDLS, CDR2 YYNGEE. The CDR3 runs 18 residues. CDR3 loop: CASSVARQGGPGANVLTF. The DNA for the CDR3 is TGTGCCAGCAGCGTAGCAAGGCAGGGCGGCCCTGGGGCCAACGTCCTGACTTTC.

This clone came up a few times. The genes are TRBV3-1 (or the pseudogene TRBV3-2) and TRBJ1-6; 9 bases line up with TRBD1. Trimming removed 4 bases from V and 7 bases from J; junction bases left unmatched: 2. This CDR3 is 14 amino acids long. Germline V gene data show CDR1 as LGHDT and CDR2 as YNNKEL (reference sequence). DNA of the CDR3: TGTGCCAGCAGCCTCGGGACAGGGAATTCACCCCTCCACTTT. This codes for CASSLGTGNSPLHF.

J is TRBJ2-1 and V is TRBV11-1; D perhaps matches TRBD2 (5 bases). The CDR3 extends over 13 amino acids. CDR1 and CDR2 (germline): SGHAT, FQDESV (reference sequence). V was cut by 4 bases and J by 15 bases, with 19 bases left in between. The CDR3 DNA follows: TGTGCCAGCAGCTCCGAAGAGGGTACTAGGACGTTCTTC. Protein sequence: CASSSEEGTRTFF.

A single count supports this clone. This chain's CDR3 is CASSLEGLGGQPQHF. CDR3 sequence (DNA): TGTGCCAGCAGTTTGGAGGGGCTCGGGGGTCAGCCCCAGCATTTT. The chain links TRBV28 to TRBJ1-5; tentative D call: TRBD1 (5 bases). The CDR3 is 15 amino acids. Trimming shortened V by 3 bases and J by 6 bases, and 15 bases separated the two germline ends. Germline CDR1 is MDHEN and CDR2 is SYDVKM.

This chain links TRBV19 with TRBJ2-6; D perhaps matches TRBD2 (5 bases). CDR3 size: 16 residues. Germline-derived CDR1 and CDR2 are LNHDA and SQIVND (reference sequence). V lost 2 bases to trimming and J lost 0 bases, with 8 bases between them. The CDR3 region has the DNA TGTGCCAGTAGTATACCGGGATCCTCTGGGGCCAACGTCCTGACTTTC. It translates to CASSIPGSSGANVLTF.

This rearrangement joins TRBV11-2 to TRBJ1-6; D unclear. Germline-derived CDR1 and CDR2 are SGHAT and FQNNGV. There are 18 residues in the CDR3. V dropped 4 bases and J dropped 5 bases, with 21 bases sitting between them. The chain's CDR3 is CASSYPAEGYSDNSPLHF. CDR3 nucleotides: TGTGCCAGCAGCTACCCCGCAGAGGGTTATAGTGATAATTCACCCCTCCACTTT. Filled out from reference TRBV11-2 and TRBJ1-6, the complete variable domain reads EAGVAQSPRYKIIEKRQSVAFWCNPISGHATLYWYQQILGQGPKLLIQFQNNGVVDDSQLPKDRFSAERLKGVDSTLKIQPAKLEDSAVYLCASSYPAEGYSDNSPLHFGNGTRLTVT.

The chain has TRBV19 and TRBJ1-1; TRBD1 matches at 11 bases. This CDR3 comprises 15 residues. CDR1 is LNHDA and CDR2 is SQIVND in the germline V gene (reference sequence). V lost 3 bases to trimming and J lost 6 bases; unmatched junction nucleotides: 6. The CDR3 nucleotides are TGTGCCAGTAGTATTATCGGACAGGGGGCCGCTGAAGCTTTCTTT. It encodes CASSIIGQGAAEAFF.

This clone was recorded only once. The V call is TRBV7-6, the J call TRBJ2-1; 12 positions match TRBD2. With V trimmed by 4 bases and J by 2 bases, 0 bases remained unmatched. The CDR3 is made up of 15 amino acids. Germline values: CDR1 SGHVS, CDR2 FNYEAQ. CDR3 in amino acids: CASSSSGRAYNEQFF. The DNA for the CDR3 is TGTGCCAGCAGCTCTAGCGGGAGGGCCTACAATGAGCAGTTCTTC. Looking up the rest from reference TRBV7-6 and TRBJ2-1 gives the full variable domain: GAGVSQSPRYKVTKRGQDVALRCDPISGHVSLYWYRQALGQGPEFLTYFNYEAQQDKSGLPNDRFSAERPEGSISTLTIQRTEQRDSAMYRCASSSSGRAYNEQFFGPGTRLTVL.

The V call is TRBV7-2, the J call TRBJ1-2; 7 positions match TRBD1. CDR3 length: 15 residues. Germline trimming cut 3 bases from V and 1 base from J; bases unmatched to any gene: 5. Germline-derived CDR1 and CDR2 are SGHTA and FQGNSA. The DNA of the CDR3 is TGTGCCAGCAGCTTGTCGCCAGGGGGTAACTATGGCTACACCTTC. Its protein product is CASSLSPGGNYGYTF.

This chain connects TRBV27 to TRBJ1-6; 9 bases line up with TRBD1. Germline V gives CDR1 MNHEY, CDR2 SMNVEV (reference sequence). The CDR3 contains 15 residues. V was pared by 5 bases and J by 9 bases, with 8 bases of the junction left unmatched. CDR3 bases: TGTGCCAGCAGTCCCATCGACAGGGGGGGTTCACCCCTCCACTTT. Translated, it gives CASSPIDRGGSPLHF.

V gene TRBV20-1 combines with J gene TRBJ1-1, with D unclear. V lost 1 base, J lost 2 bases, and 2 bases lay in between. The CDR3 extends over 11 amino acids. Germline-derived CDR1 and CDR2 are DFQATT and SNEGSKA (reference sequence). The CDR3 DNA follows: TGCAGTGCTAGAGCAAACACTGAAGCTTTCTTT. Protein: CSARANTEAFF.

The chain is built from TRBV11-2 and TRBJ1-6; D gene uncertain. V shed 2 bases and J shed 9 bases, with 8 bases lying between them. Germline V gene lookup returns CDR1 SGHAT and CDR2 FQNNGV. CDR3 length: 13 residues. CDR3 sequence (DNA): TGTGCCAGCAGCTTATGGCAGATTTCACCCCTCCACTTT. This codes for CASSLWQISPLHF. Using reference TRBV11-2 and TRBJ1-6 for the parts outside the CDR3, the full variable domain is EAGVAQSPRYKIIEKRQSVAFWCNPISGHATLYWYQQILGQGPKLLIQFQNNGVVDDSQLPKDRFSAERLKGVDSTLKIQPAKLEDSAVYLCASSLWQISPLHFGNGTRLTVT.

As regards this clone: This clone may be a read error of a much larger clone one base away. The rearrangement links TRBV6-1 to TRBJ2-6; 10 nucleotides align to TRBD1. Germline V CDR1 and CDR2: MNHNS, SASEGT. Trimming removed 4 bases from V and 0 bases from J; junction bases left unmatched: 0. This CDR3 region has 16 residues. The CDR3 loop reads CASSGTGGSGANVLTF. Written as DNA, the CDR3 is TGTGCCAGCAGTGGGACAGGGGGCTCTGGGGCCAACGTCCTGACTTTC.

The rearrangement links TRBV19 to TRBJ2-3; D may be TRBD2 (6 bases). From germline, CDR1 is LNHDA and CDR2 SQIVND (reference sequence). The CDR3 covers 16 residues. Deletions cut 5 bases from V and 2 bases from J, with 17 bases between. CDR3 residues: CASSASSAGLTDTQYF. The CDR3 DNA reads TGTGCCAGTAGTGCCTCTTCCGCGGGACTCACAGATACGCAGTATTTT.

A single count supports this clone. The chain carries TRBV27 and TRBJ1-2; D remains unclear. The CDR3 has 11 residues. Per the germline V gene, CDR1 is MNHEY and CDR2 is SMNVEV (reference sequence). Trimming removed 4 bases from V and 3 bases from J, with 3 bases in between. CDR3 in amino acids: CASSSYYGYTF. CDR3 in DNA: TGTGCCAGCAGTTCCTACTATGGCTACACCTTC.

This chain uses TRBV10-3 with TRBJ1-1, with D maybe TRBD1 (5 bases). The germline V and J ends were trimmed by 11 bases and 4 bases, with 14 bases remaining between them. Germline values: CDR1 ENHRY, CDR2 SYGVKD. The CDR3 has 12 residues. The CDR3 protein is CASSQGVTEAFF. Here the CDR3 DNA reads TGTGCCTCCTCCCAGGGTGTCACTGAAGCTTTCTTT.

The chain recombines TRBV18 with TRBJ2-1, with 7 bases fitting TRBD2. Germline V gene lookup returns CDR1 KGHSH and CDR2 LQKENI. The trim removed 6 bases at V and 7 bases at J, leaving 6 bases unmatched. The CDR3 spans 13 residues. This CDR3 reads CASSPPGGNEQFF. CDR3 DNA sequence: TGTGCCAGCTCTCCCCCCGGGGGGAATGAGCAGTTCTTC. The whole variable domain, remainder taken from reference TRBV18 and TRBJ2-1, is NAGVMQNPRHLVRRRGQEARLRCSPMKGHSHVYWYRQLPEEGLKFMVYLQKENIIDESGMPKERFSAEFPKEGPSILRIQQVVRGDSAAYFCASSPPGGNEQFFGPGTRLTVL.

The chain uses TRBV29-1 and TRBJ2-7, with TRBD2 identical over 7 bases. The V and J ends lost 6 bases and 6 bases, in that order; junction bases with no gene match: 14. Looked up from germline, CDR1 is SQVTM and CDR2 is ANQGSEA. The CDR3 covers 14 residues. CDR3 loop: CSVLISGSVREQYF. The CDR3, as DNA: TGCAGCGTCCTCATTAGCGGGTCCGTCCGCGAGCAGTACTTC.

V gene TRBV5-1 combines with J gene TRBJ2-1; the match to TRBD1 covers 10 bases. Trimming removed 4 bases from V and 4 bases from J; junction bases left unmatched: 11. Germline CDR1 is SGHRS and CDR2 is YFSETQ. The CDR3 runs to 17 residues. The CDR3 nucleotides are TGCGCCAGCAGCCCCGCAGTTGGGACAGGGGAGTACAATGAGCAGTTCTTC. Translated, it gives CASSPAVGTGEYNEQFF.